The clone carrying this T cell receptor beta chain has ten or more counts. Its target is unknown. The data originate from a study of CD8 T cells in ankylosing spondylitis. Study-wide results and caveats: Seemingly characteristic of ankylosing spondylitis blood was a TCR beta motif consisting of 7 or 8 highly homologous variants.

TCRdb called the 5' RACE reads again in MiXCR, with one record for every CDR3 protein. The table includes some 220,000 distinct CDR3 sequences, about 7.3% detected once. Sequences were obtained from blood, either unsorted or a sorted T cell fraction (not recorded which). The receptor's source is a male donor with ankylosing spondylitis.

Here the CDR3 reads CASSLRTGKLAEFF. The DNA of the CDR3 is TGTGCCAGCAGCCTACGGACAGGGAAACTGGCGGAGTTCTTC. The chain links TRBV27 to TRBJ2-1; 8 bases align to TRBD1. Germline V CDR1 and CDR2: MNHEY, SMNVEV (reference sequence). The trim removed 6 bases at V and 14 bases at J, leaving 15 bases unmatched. This CDR3 comprises 14 residues.